The following is a T cell receptor (beta chain) sequence with its context. It lacks a known antigen. No clone much larger than this one lies a single base away; base qualities are absent. The donors were healthy, HIV-negative adults with no recently reported acute infections or vaccinations. Only Caucasian adults living in Nashville, Tennessee, USA were represented among the donors. CD4+ T cells were enriched by magnetic negative selection; naive cells were then positively selected on CD45RA, and the negative fraction formed the memory subset. After blood collection by leukapheresis, PBMCs were isolated using Ficoll-Histopaque density gradient centrifugation and then cryopreserved in the vapor phase of liquid nitrogen. Analytical flow cytometry was used to check the purity and quantity of every magnetically sorted T cell population. From each sorted fraction, genomic DNA was isolated and quantified by UV absorbance on a Nanodrop 2000c.

CDR1 and CDR2 were assigned from the germline V gene as LGHNT and FRNRAP. From cysteine to phenylalanine, the CDR3 is 13 amino acids long. CDR3 DNA is the only sequence kept; it has 39 bases, read in frame from the first base. V is shortened by 1 base, J by 11 bases, and the region joining them spans 11 bases. These data originate in a study of shared clonotypes between healthy human individuals (TCRdb year 2020). Background on the whole study: Three men and a couple of women, aged 18 to 49 years, made up the cohort. Per donor, three plates each were used for CD4 naive and CD4 memory, two for CD8 naive, and one for CD8 memory. The study deeply sequenced blood TCR repertoires of 5 or 6 healthy adults to estimate repertoire size and the extent of clonotype sharing between individuals. To increase sequencing depth and limit assay-specific biases, different laboratories used diverse techniques to prepare libraries and sequence TCR repertoires. Each donor's leukapheresis produced roughly between roughly 0.9 and 9 billion PBMCs.

Study-wide conclusions, independent of this receptor: Incomplete sequencing was indicated by rarefaction of sorted-subset datasets, despite the large sequencing depth. Roughly 5.2% of naive CD4, 3.5% of naive CD8, roughly 2.4% of memory CD4, and roughly 0.4% of memory CD8 clonotypes were shared across a few donors. Clonotypes shared by all four sorted-subset donors showed higher generation probabilities than non-shared clonotypes. The genetic and exposure-history diversity represented was limited by the small number of donors. Naive subsets generally had larger estimated clonotype richness than memory subsets. Sampling was restricted to blood, and TCR repertoires in tissues likely differ from the TCR repertoires found in blood. Pairwise subsampling indicated that sequencing depth was expected to affect the degree of clonotype sharing among donors.

TCR CDR3 regions were amplified from genomic DNA by multiplex PCR using the deep immunoSEQ assay. For each cell subset, the extracted genomic DNA was distributed evenly across all wells of several immunoSEQ 96-well plates, and each plate served as one replicate. Each replicate PCR for sorted subsets received 200 ng genomic DNA, equal to roughly 29,000 T cell genomes. The purified libraries were quantified using a Qubit 3.0 fluorometer, sized with a Bioanalyzer 2100, and then quantified again using the KAPA Library Quantification kit. Each immunoSEQ 96-well plate was sequenced on its own single-read 150-cycle Illumina NextSeq 550 flow cell. The paper's data handling went like this. The immunoSEQ output contained only junctional sequences without quality scores, so filtering could not match that applied to full-length reads. Sequences were annotated with PyIR, a Python wrapper for IgBLAST v1.9, and V/J genes and CDR3 were assigned using IMGT germline references. Reads were filtered out if the reads had weak V/J assignments (E-value above 1e-6), no CDR3, stop codons, out-of-frame junctions, or ambiguous translated residues. V3J clonotypes were defined as sequences sharing the same inferred V gene, J gene, and CDR3 amino acid sequence. The percentage overlap between two repertoires was calculated by dividing the number of shared unique clonotypes by the size of the smaller repertoire. RTK rarefaction, the Chao1 estimator, and Recon v2.1 estimates of unobserved clonotypes were used to assess repertoire richness. Generation probabilities were computed with OLGA for all TCRbeta clonotypes obtained by the gDNA method from four donors. Drawn from immuneACCESS, this table holds only the in-frame rearrangements with V and J called that TCRdb kept. Clones are partly lost; checked studies trace under half to an unresolved V gene and leave the rest unexplained. Clone size and V and J calls were adopted from that table, with D and trimming inferred from the DNA. For this sample there are fewer than 1.8 million clones; approximately 98.5% appear just once. The ten biggest clones cover 0.36% of the sample.

The receptor's source is a man aged 30-40 years in good health. Sequencing input: naive CD4+ T cells sorted from blood. The cell subset or site label of this sample denotes: CD45RA+ positively selected. The chain links TRBV12-5 with TRBJ2-2; the D gene is possibly TRBD1 or TRBD2, with 5 bases matching each. CDR3 region: CASGLASRGELFF. The DNA sequence is TGTGCTAGTGGTTTGGCAAGCCGGGGCGAGCTGTTTTTT.